This T cell receptor (beta chain) was sequenced for a study of lymphopenia after photon versus proton radiotherapy. Regarding this clone: Its antigen is as yet unknown.

Study results and caveats: Photon-treated patients lost naive T cells and TCR diversity; proton-treated stayed stable. Only patients who died were analyzed for survival; proton advantage is unproven. Oligoclonal CD8+ Temra expansion after nadir drove photon patients' diversity drop.

Data came from immunoSEQ multiplex PCR; TCRdb stores just in-frame clones and leaves some out. The data show some 76,000 clones, with just under 95% seen just once and 2% to 2.5% held by the top ten. From germline, CDR1 is MNHEY and CDR2 SMNVEV (reference sequence). Trimming cost V 2 bases and J 4 bases; bases outside gene matches: 5. The CDR3 consists of 16 residues. This clonotype was sampled from a woman between 35 and 50 years old with cholangiocarcinoma. V gene TRBV27 combines with J gene TRBJ2-5; 12 positions agree with TRBD2. The specimen comprised peripheral blood, sampled from a patient treated with photon-based radiotherapy. CDR3 sequence: CASSLLAGGAAETQYF. Here the CDR3 DNA reads TGTGCCAGCAGTTTACTAGCGGGGGGGGCGGCAGAGACCCAGTACTTC.